This T cell receptor beta chain was identified during a study of blood T cell repertoires in COVID-19. Looking at the study overall: From the United States, Italy and Spain came samples of acute and convalescent COVID-19.

The study recruited exposed participants who had met a COVID-19 case within 2 weeks before entry. This CDR3 spans 18 amino acids. Germline V gene data show CDR1 as MNHEY and CDR2 as SMNVEV (reference sequence). Deletions cut 0 bases from V and 0 bases from J, with 16 bases between. The repertoire was sequenced with immunoSEQ multiplex PCR; TCRdb's copy has only in-frame clones and lacks some. Of under 250,000 clones listed, about 90% were seen once; the top ten hold 3.7%. The chain is built from TRBV27 and TRBJ2-3, with TRBD2 as a possible D gene (5 bases). Sample: PBMCs or T cells enriched from blood (not recorded which). The sequence was collected from a woman aged 25 to 45 who had been exposed to COVID-19. DNA for the CDR3: TGTGCCAGCAGTTTATCAGGGCTAGCTGGTTCTAGCACAGATACGCAGTATTTT. This gives the protein CASSLSGLAGSSTDTQYF.